The rows below give T cell receptor beta chains drawn from one sample of a study of cytomegalovirus exposure and HLA in healthy donors. Sequencing used immunoSEQ multiplex PCR; TCRdb keeps in-frame clones, though not all of them. The sample's table shows under 200,000 clones. Sequenced: PBMCs. These receptor sequences come from a man aged 25 to 40 in good health and CMV-seronegative. The CDR3 runs from the conserved cysteine through the conserved F or W. A D gene is named only where the DNA matches it firmly.

d_gene	v_gene	j_gene	CDR3nt	CDR3aa
-	TRBV13	TRBJ1-1	TGTGCCAGCAGCATCACAGGAGCCCTGAACACTGAAGCTTTCTTT	CASSITGALNTEAFF
-	TRBV6-5	TRBJ1-5	TGTGCCAGCAGTTACTCGTGGCAGGTTGGGCAGCCCCAGCATTTT	CASSYSWQVGQPQHF
-	TRBV21-1	TRBJ1-2	TGTGCCAGCAGCAAAACGCCCAGGGTAAGCTTTGGGTATGGCTACACCTTC	CASSKTPRVSFGYGYTF
TRBD2	TRBV28	TRBJ2-3	TGTGCCAGCAGTTTATCGGAGGGACTAGCGGGAGGTGCAGATACGCAGTATTTT	CASSLSEGLAGGADTQYF
-	TRBV10-2	TRBJ2-7	TGCGCCAGCAGGGAGACAGGATCGAACTCCTACGAGCAGTACTTC	CASRETGSNSYEQYF
TRBD2	TRBV9	TRBJ2-7	TGTGCCAGCAGTCATACTAGCGGGAGAAACTACGAGCAGTACTTC	CASSHTSGRNYEQYF
-	TRBV4-2	TRBJ1-1	TGTGCCAGCAGCCAACCCTTGGCAGGGCTATTGGGGGCGAACACTGAAGCTTTCTTT	CASSQPLAGLLGANTEAFF
TRBD1	TRBV19	TRBJ1-3	TGTGCCAGTAGTATGTCGGACAGGTTCTTCTCTGGAAACACCATATATTTT	CASSMSDRFFSGNTIYF
TRBD2	TRBV6-5	TRBJ2-3	TGTGCCAGCAGTTACCGCGGGGGGGCAGTGGATACGCAGTATTTT	CASSYRGGAVDTQYF
-	TRBV7-2	TRBJ2-4	TGTGCCAGCAGCTTAAGCTGGGGCCCGAGAAACATTCAGTACTTC	CASSLSWGPRNIQYF
TRBD2	TRBV5-1	TRBJ2-5	TGCGCCAGCAGCGCAACCGGGACTAGCTTTCGAGAGACCCAGTACTTC	CASSATGTSFRETQYF
-	TRBV7-2	TRBJ2-1	TGTGCCAGCAGGATACAGAGTGAGCAGTTCTTC	CASRIQSEQFF
TRBD1	TRBV2	TRBJ2-7	TGTGCCAGCTCTACAGGGGGCTCTTACGAGCAGTACTTC	CASSTGGSYEQYF
TRBD2	TRBV9	TRBJ2-3	TGTGCCAGCAGCGTAGGGGTAGCGGGGGGGCCGGATACGCAGTATTTT	CASSVGVAGGPDTQYF
-	TRBV29-1	TRBJ1-3	TGCAGCGTCCAGACAGGCCTCTCTGGAAACACCATATATTTT	CSVQTGLSGNTIYF
TRBD1	TRBV28	TRBJ2-5	TGTGCCAGCAGACCATACGTACAGGGGTCGAAGACCCAGTACTTC	CASRPYVQGSKTQYF
-	TRBV30	TRBJ1-1	TGTGCCTGGAGCCTCGGAGCCGAAGCTTTCTTT	CAWSLGAEAFF
-	TRBV7-9	TRBJ2-7	TGTGCCACCACGGAGGGCCCACTCTACGAGCAGTACTTC	CATTEGPLYEQYF
-	TRBV20-1	TRBJ2-2	TGCAGTGCTAGCAGGGGCGGGGAGCTGTTTTTT	CSASRGGELFF
-	TRBV28	TRBJ2-5	TGTGCCAGCGGGAAACTGGGAGCTTTGCGGGAGACCCAGTACTTC	CASGKLGALRETQYF
TRBD1	TRBV27	TRBJ2-7	TGTGCCAGCAGTCTGGGGACAGGGGGCCGTCTCTACGAGCAGTACTTC	CASSLGTGGRLYEQYF
-	TRBV7-9	TRBJ2-7	TGTGCCAGCAGCCGCCCTGCAGGGGAAGAATTCTACGAGCAGTACTTC	CASSRPAGEEFYEQYF
-	TRBV28	TRBJ2-2	TGTGCCAGCAGTACAGGAGTTTTGGACGCCGGGGAGCTGTTTTTT	CASSTGVLDAGELFF
-	TRBV6-1	TRBJ2-6	TGTGCCAGCAGTGAGAGGGGGAACCATTACCCTGGGGCCAACGTCCTGACTTTC	CASSERGNHYPGANVLTF
-	TRBV19	TRBJ2-7	TGTGCCAGTAGTGAGAGTAGCTCCTACGAGCAGTACTTC	CASSESSSYEQYF
-	TRBV5-8	TRBJ1-3	TGTGCCAGCAGCCCTCAGGGGATACTCTCTGGAAGCACCATATATTTT	CASSPQGILSGSTIYF
TRBD2	TRBV2	TRBJ2-7	TGTGCCAGCAGTCCGGGACTAGCGGAGAGCTACGAGCAGTACTTC	CASSPGLAESYEQYF
-	TRBV9	TRBJ1-5	TGTGCCAGCAGCGTCTTAGGGGATAGCAATCAGCCCCAGCATTTT	CASSVLGDSNQPQHF
TRBD2	TRBV6-1	TRBJ2-1	TGTGCCAGCAGTGAAGGAGAAACGGGAGGGTTCAATGAGCAGTTCTTC	CASSEGETGGFNEQFF
TRBD1	TRBV30	TRBJ2-7	TGTGCCTGCTGGGCGGGACAGGGCTCCTACGAGCAGTACTTC	CACWAGQGSYEQYF
TRBD1	TRBV6-1	TRBJ1-1	TGTGCCAGCAGTTGGACAGGGGAGGGCACTGAAGCTTTCTTT	CASSWTGEGTEAFF